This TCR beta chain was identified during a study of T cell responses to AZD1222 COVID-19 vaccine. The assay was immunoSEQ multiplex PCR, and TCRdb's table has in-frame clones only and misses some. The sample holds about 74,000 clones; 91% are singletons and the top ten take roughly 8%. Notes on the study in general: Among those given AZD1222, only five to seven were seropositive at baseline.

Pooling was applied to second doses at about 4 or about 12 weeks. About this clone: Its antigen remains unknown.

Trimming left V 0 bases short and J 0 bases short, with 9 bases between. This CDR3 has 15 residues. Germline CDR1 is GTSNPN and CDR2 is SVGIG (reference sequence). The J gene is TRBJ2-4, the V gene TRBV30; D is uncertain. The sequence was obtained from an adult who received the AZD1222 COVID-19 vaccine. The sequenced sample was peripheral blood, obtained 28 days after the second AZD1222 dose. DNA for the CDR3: TGTGCCTGGAGTGTACAAGGGATAGCCAAAAACATTCAGTACTTC. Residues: CAWSVQGIAKNIQYF.